The clone carrying this T cell receptor beta chain was observed many times. Its specificity is unknown. The data were taken from a study of identical twins. All donors comprised healthy Caucasians. Germline CDR1 is DFQATT and CDR2 is SNEGSKA (reference sequence). The CDR3 consists of 12 residues. Trimming removed 6 bases at V and 1 base at J, with 9 bases between. Study-level points and caveats: Twin-shared out-of-frame alpha sequences were enriched for low generation probability. The same donors were not followed; conclusions instead depended on cross-sectional statistical analysis.

Carrying unique molecular identifiers, the cDNA also gained a universal primer site through template switching. One entry per CDR3 protein, called by TCRdb with MiXCR from the 5' RACE reads. The sample consists of hundreds of thousands of distinct CDR3 sequences, around 6% of them appearing once. Sequencing used naive T cells sorted from blood. This TCR came from a man aged 18 to 30 in good health. The J gene is TRBJ1-2, the V gene TRBV20-1; TRBD1 might be the D (6 bases). DNA for the CDR3: TGCAGTGCGAAGGGGGGTAACTATGGCTACACCTTC. It encodes CSAKGGNYGYTF.